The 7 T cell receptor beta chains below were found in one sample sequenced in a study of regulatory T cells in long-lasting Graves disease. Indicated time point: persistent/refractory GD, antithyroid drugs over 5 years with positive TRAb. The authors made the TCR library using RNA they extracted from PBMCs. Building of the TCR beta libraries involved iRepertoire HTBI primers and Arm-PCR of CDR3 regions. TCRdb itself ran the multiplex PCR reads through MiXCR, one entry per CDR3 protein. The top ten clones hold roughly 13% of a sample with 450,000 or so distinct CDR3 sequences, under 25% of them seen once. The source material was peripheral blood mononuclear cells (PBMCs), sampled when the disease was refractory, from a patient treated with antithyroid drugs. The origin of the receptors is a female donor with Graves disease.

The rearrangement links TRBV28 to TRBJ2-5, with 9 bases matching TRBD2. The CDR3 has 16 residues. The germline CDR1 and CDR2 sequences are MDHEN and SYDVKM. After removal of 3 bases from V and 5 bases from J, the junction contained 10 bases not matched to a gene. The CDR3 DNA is TGTGCCAGCAGTTTGCTAGCGGGGATCGGTCGCGAGACCCAGTACTTC. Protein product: CASSLLAGIGRETQYF. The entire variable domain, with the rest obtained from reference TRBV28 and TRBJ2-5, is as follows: DVKVTQSSRYLVKRTGEKVFLECVQDMDHENMFWYRQDPGLGLRLIYFSYDVKMKEKGDIPEGYSVSREKKERFSLILESASTNQTSMYLCASSLLAGIGRETQYFGPGTRLLVL.

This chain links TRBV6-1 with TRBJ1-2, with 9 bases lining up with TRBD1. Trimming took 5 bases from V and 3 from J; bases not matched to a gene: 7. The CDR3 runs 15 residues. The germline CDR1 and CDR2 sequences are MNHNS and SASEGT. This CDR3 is CASSRTGTGYYGYTF. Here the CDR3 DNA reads TGTGCCAGCAGTCGCACCGGGACAGGGTACTATGGCTACACCTTC.

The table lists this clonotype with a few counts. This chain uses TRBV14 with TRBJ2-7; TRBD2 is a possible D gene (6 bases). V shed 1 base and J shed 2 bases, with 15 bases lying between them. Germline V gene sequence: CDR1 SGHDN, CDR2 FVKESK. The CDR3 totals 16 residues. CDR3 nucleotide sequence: TGTGCCAGCAGCCAAGGGGGCGGGATTTCCCCCTACGAGCAGTACTTC. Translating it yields CASSQGGGISPYEQYF.

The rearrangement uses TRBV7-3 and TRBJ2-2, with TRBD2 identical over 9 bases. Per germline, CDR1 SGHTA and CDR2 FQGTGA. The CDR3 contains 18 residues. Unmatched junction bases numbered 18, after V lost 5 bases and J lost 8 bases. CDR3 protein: CASSRGASGTPGSGELFF. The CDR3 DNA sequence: TGTGCCAGCAGCCGCGGGGCTAGCGGGACCCCAGGTTCTGGGGAGCTGTTTTTT.

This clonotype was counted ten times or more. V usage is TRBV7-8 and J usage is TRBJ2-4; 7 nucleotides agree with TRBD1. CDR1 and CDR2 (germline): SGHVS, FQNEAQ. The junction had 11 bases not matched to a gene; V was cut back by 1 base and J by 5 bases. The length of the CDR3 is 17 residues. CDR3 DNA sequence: TGTGCCAGCAGCTTAGGAAGAGGGCAGGGGGTCCAAAACATTCAGTACTTC. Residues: CASSLGRGQGVQNIQYF. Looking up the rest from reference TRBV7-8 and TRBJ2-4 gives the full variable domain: GAGVSQSPRYKVAKRGQDVALRCDPISGHVSLFWYQQALGQGPEFLTYFQNEAQLDKSGLPSDRFFAERPEGSVSTLKIQRTQQEDSAVYLCASSLGRGQGVQNIQYFGAGTRLSVL.

CDR3 in DNA: TGTGCCAGCAGCTTGACACTTATGAACACCGGGGAGCTGTTTTTT. It is translated as CASSLTLMNTGELFF. The chain combines TRBV7-9 with TRBJ2-2; D is unresolved. Trimming cost V 3 bases and J 1 base, with 9 bases left between them. This CDR3 spans 15 amino acids. Germline V gene data show CDR1 as SEHNR and CDR2 as FQNEAQ (reference sequence).

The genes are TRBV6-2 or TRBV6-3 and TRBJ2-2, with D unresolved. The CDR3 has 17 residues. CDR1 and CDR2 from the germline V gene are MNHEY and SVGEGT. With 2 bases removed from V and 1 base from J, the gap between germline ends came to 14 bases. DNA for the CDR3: TGTGCCAGCAGTTACCTGGCCAACCAAGGGAACACCGGGGAGCTGTTTTTT. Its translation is CASSYLANQGNTGELFF.